This record concerns one T cell receptor beta chain sequence. A read error likely explains this, since a far larger clone differs by one base. The table came from immunoSEQ multiplex PCR; TCRdb's copy has only in-frame clones and leaves some out. The sample contains about half a million clones, approximately 81% of which appear only once. CDR1 is LGHNA and CDR2 is YSLEER in the germline V gene. This CDR3 is 15 amino acids long. These data originate in a study of shared clonotypes between healthy human individuals. This sequence was found in a woman aged 35 to 49 in good health. Some clones in this sample may be carry-over from other donors' samples. V and J are TRBV4-3 and TRBJ2-1; 8 bases agree with TRBD2. Sequencing was performed on PBMCs. In nucleotides, the CDR3 is TGCGCCAGCAACCAAGATGGCGGGAGGTACAATGAGCAGTTCTTC. It codes for CASNQDGGRYNEQFF.